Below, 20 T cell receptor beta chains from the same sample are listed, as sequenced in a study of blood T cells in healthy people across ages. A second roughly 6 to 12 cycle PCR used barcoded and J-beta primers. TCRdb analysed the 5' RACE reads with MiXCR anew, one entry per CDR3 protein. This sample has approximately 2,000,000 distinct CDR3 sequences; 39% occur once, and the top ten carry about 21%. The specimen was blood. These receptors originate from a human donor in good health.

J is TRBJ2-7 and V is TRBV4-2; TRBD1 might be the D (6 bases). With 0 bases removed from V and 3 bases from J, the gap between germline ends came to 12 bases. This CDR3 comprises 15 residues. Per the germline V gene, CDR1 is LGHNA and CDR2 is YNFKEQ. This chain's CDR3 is CASSQDWAGVYEQYF. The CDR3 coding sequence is TGTGCCAGCAGCCAAGATTGGGCAGGGGTCTACGAGCAGTACTTC.

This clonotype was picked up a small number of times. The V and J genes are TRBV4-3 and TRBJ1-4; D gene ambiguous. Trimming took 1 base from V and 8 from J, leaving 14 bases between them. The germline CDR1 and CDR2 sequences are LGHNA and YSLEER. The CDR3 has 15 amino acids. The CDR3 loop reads CASSQGGEVGEKLFF. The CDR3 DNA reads TGCGCCAGCAGCCAAGGCGGGGAGGTCGGGGAAAAACTGTTTTTT.

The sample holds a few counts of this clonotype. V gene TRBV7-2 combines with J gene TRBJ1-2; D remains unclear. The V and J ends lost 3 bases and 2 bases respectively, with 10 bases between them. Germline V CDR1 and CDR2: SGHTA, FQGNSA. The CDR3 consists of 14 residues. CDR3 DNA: TGTGCCAGCAGCTTGGCCCAAGCAAACTATGGCTACACCTTC. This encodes CASSLAQANYGYTF.

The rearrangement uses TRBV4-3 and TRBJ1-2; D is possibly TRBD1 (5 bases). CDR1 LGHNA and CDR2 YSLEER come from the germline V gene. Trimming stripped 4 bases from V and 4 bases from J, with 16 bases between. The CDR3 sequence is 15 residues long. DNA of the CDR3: TGCGCCAGCAGCCTTCGAGGGACTAGCGGCTATGGCTACACCTTC. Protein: CASSLRGTSGYGYTF.

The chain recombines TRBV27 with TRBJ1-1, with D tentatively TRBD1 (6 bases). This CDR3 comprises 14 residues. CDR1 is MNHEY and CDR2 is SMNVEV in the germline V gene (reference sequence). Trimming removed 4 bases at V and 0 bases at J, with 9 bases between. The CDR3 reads CASSSGTMNTEAFF. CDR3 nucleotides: TGTGCCAGCAGTTCCGGGACAATGAACACTGAAGCTTTCTTT.

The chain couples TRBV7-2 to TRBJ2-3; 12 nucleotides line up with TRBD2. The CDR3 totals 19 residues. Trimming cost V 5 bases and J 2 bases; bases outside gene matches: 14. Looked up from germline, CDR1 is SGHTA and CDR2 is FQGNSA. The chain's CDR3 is CASSLTTSGGLLHTDTQYF. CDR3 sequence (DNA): TGTGCCAGCAGCCTCACCACTAGCGGGGGGCTACTCCACACAGATACGCAGTATTTT. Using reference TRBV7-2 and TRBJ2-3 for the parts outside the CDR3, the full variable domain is GAGVSQSPSNKVTEKGKDVELRCDPISGHTALYWYRQSLGQGLEFLIYFQGNSAPDKSGLPSDRFSAERTGGSVSTLTIQRTQQEDSAVYLCASSLTTSGGLLHTDTQYFGPGTRLTVL.

In DNA, the CDR3 is TGTGCCAGCAGCTTAGCAGTCAGGAAAGATACGCAGTATTTT. As protein: CASSLAVRKDTQYF. V is TRBV7-2 and J is TRBJ2-3; D unclear. The CDR3 has 14 amino acids. Trimming shortened V by 0 bases and J by 5 bases, and 9 bases separated the two germline ends. The germline gives CDR1 SGHTA, CDR2 FQGNSA.

CDR3 nucleotides: TGCGCCAGCAGCCAAGATAGAGACAGGGAAACAGATACGCAGTATTTT. It translates to CASSQDRDRETDTQYF. The rearrangement uses TRBV4-1 and TRBJ2-3, with 7 bases fitting TRBD1. This CDR3 comprises 16 residues. Germline-derived CDR1 and CDR2 are MGHRA and YSYEKL. Germline trimming cut 0 bases from V and 3 bases from J; bases unmatched to any gene: 6.

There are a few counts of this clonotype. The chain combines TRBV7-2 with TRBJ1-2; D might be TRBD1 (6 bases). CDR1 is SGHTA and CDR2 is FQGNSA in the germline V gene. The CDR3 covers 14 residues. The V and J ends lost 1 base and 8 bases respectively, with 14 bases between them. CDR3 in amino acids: CASSLDRVLKGYTF. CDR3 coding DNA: TGTGCCAGCAGCTTAGACAGGGTGTTAAAGGGCTACACCTTC.

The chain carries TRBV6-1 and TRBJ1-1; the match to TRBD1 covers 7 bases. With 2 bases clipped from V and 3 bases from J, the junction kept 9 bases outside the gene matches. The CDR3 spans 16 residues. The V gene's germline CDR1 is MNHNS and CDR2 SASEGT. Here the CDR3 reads CASSEFKDRYDTEAFF. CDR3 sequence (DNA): TGTGCCAGCAGTGAATTCAAGGACAGGTATGACACTGAAGCTTTCTTT.

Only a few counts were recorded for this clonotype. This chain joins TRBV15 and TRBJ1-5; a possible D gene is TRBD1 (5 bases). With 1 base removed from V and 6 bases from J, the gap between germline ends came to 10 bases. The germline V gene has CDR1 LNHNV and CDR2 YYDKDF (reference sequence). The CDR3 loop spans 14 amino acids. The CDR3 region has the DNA TGTGCCACCAGCAGAGGTGCAGGGACTCAGCCCCAGCATTTT. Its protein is CATSRGAGTQPQHF.

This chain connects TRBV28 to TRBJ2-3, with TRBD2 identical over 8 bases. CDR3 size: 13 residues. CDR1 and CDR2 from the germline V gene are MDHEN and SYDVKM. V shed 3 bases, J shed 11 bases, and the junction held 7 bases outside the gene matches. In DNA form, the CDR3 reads TGTGCCAGCAGTTTTGGCGGGGGGACCCTGCAGTATTTT. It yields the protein CASSFGGGTLQYF.

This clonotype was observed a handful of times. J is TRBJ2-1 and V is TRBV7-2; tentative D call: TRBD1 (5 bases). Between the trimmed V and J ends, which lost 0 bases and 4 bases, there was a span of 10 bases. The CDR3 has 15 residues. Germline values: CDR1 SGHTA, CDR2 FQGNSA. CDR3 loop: CASSLADRTYNEQFF. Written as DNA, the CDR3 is TGTGCCAGCAGCTTAGCTGACAGAACTTACAATGAGCAGTTCTTC.

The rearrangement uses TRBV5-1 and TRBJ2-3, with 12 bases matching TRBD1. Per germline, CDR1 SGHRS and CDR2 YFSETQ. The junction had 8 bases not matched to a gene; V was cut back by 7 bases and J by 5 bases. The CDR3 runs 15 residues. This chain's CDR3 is CASRGQGALRDTQYF. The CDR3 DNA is TGCGCCAGCCGGGGACAGGGGGCTTTACGAGATACGCAGTATTTT.

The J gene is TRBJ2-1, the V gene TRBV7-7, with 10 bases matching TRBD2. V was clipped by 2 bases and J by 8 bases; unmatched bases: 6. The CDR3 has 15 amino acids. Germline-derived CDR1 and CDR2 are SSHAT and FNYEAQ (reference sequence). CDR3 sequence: CASSLTAGGQDEQFF. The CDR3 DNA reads TGTGCCAGCAGCTTAACAGCGGGGGGGCAGGATGAGCAGTTCTTC.

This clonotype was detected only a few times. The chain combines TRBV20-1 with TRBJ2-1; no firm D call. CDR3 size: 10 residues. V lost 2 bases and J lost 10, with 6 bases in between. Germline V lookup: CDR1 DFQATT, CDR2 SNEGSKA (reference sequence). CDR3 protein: CSARLVEQFF. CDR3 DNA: TGCAGTGCTAGATTGGTGGAGCAGTTCTTC.

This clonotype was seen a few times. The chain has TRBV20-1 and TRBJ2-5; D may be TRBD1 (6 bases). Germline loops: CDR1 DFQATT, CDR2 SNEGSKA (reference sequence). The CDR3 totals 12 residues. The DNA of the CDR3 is TGCGGTGTCAGGACAGTCCAAGAGACCCAGTACTTC. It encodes CGVRTVQETQYF.

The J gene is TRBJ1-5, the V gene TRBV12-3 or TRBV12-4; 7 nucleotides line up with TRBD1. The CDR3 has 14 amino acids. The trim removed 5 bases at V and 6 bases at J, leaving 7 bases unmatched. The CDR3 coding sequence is TGTGCCAGCAGTCCGACAGGGTCTCGTCAGCCCCAGCATTTT. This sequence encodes CASSPTGSRQPQHF.

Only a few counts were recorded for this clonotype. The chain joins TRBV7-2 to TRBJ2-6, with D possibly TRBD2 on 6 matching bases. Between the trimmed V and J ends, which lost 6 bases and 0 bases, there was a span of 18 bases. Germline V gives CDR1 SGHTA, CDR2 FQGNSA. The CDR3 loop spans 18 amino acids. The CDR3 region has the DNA TGTGCCAGCAGTCGCAGCGGGCGAGCCCGCTCTGGGGCCAACGTCCTGACTTTC. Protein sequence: CASSRSGRARSGANVLTF.

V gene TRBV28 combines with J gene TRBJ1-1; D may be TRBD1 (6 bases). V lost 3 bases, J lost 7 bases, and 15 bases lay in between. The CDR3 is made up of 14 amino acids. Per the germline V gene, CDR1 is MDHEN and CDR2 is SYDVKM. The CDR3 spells CASSFGGALGEAFF. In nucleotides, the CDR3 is TGTGCCAGCAGTTTTGGGGGGGCTTTGGGTGAAGCTTTCTTT. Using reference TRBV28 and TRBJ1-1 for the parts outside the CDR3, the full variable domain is DVKVTQSSRYLVKRTGEKVFLECVQDMDHENMFWYRQDPGLGLRLIYFSYDVKMKEKGDIPEGYSVSREKKERFSLILESASTNQTSMYLCASSFGGALGEAFFGQGTRLTVV.